These 26 T cell receptor beta chains were all obtained from the same sample, sequenced in a study of CD8 T cells in Susac syndrome. With random hexamers, roughly 0.5 to 1 ug RNA was reverse transcribed. One entry per CDR3 protein, called by TCRdb with MiXCR from the immunoSEQ multiplex PCR reads. The data hold tens of thousands of distinct CDR3 sequences, with roughly 95% observed a single time. The sequencing sample was made of CD8+ T cells from PBMCs. The receptors were gathered from a human donor with Susac syndrome.

A single count supports this clonotype. The chain uses TRBV30 and TRBJ1-4; D is perhaps TRBD1 (6 bases). This CDR3 has 13 amino acids. Germline lookup yields CDR1 GTSNPN and CDR2 SVGIG (reference sequence). The CDR3 DNA reads TGTGCTAGCAGGGGCGGACCTAATGAAAAACTGTTTTTT. This translates into CASRGGPNEKLFF.

The chain has TRBV4-2 and TRBJ2-7, with TRBD1 identical over 10 bases. The germline V gene has CDR1 LGHNA and CDR2 YNFKEQ. The CDR3 contains 14 residues. The trim removed 1 base at V and 7 bases at J, leaving 4 bases unmatched. The CDR3 protein is CASSQGQGANEQYF. The CDR3 DNA is TGTGCCAGCAGCCAAGGACAGGGGGCGAATGAGCAGTACTTC.

The chain employs TRBV20-1 and TRBJ1-2; TRBD1 matches 9 bases. V lost 1 base, J lost 5 bases, and 2 bases stayed unmatched. The CDR3 is 13 amino acids. Per germline, CDR1 DFQATT and CDR2 SNEGSKA (reference sequence). In DNA, the CDR3 is TGCAGTGCTAGAGTGACAGGGGGATATGGCTACACCTTC. Protein product: CSARVTGGYGYTF.

The chain is built from TRBV13 and TRBJ1-2; possible D gene TRBD1, 5 bases. This CDR3 region has 15 residues. Looked up from germline, CDR1 is PRHDT and CDR2 is FYEKMQ (reference sequence). Trimming left V 5 bases short and J 3 bases short, with 16 bases between. The CDR3 is CASSPHGDADYGYTF. CDR3 bases: TGTGCCAGCAGCCCACACGGGGACGCGGACTATGGCTACACCTTC.

This chain joins TRBV7-2 and TRBJ2-3; 14 bases are shared with TRBD2. This CDR3 comprises 18 residues. The V gene's germline CDR1 is SGHTA and CDR2 FQGNSA. The ends lost 3 bases at V and 0 bases at J; junction bases unmatched: 5. The CDR3 sequence is CASSFLGLAGGSTDTQYF. DNA for the CDR3: TGTGCCAGCAGCTTCCTAGGACTAGCGGGGGGTAGCACAGATACGCAGTATTTT.

This clonotype was found once. The V call is TRBV4-3, the J call TRBJ2-4, with 7 bases fitting TRBD1. Unmatched junction bases numbered 5, after V lost 0 bases and J lost 6 bases. This CDR3 region has 15 residues. Germline CDR1 LGHNA, CDR2 YSLEER. CDR3 loop: CASSQDNRGSNIQYF. As DNA, the CDR3 is TGCGCCAGCAGCCAAGATAACAGGGGTTCAAACATTCAGTACTTC.

V is TRBV9 and J is TRBJ2-3, with 14 bases matching TRBD2. The CDR3 runs 20 residues. The germline gives CDR1 SGDLS, CDR2 YYNGEE. V trimming: 2 bases; J trimming: 0 bases; junction bases outside the gene matches: 11. The CDR3 nucleotides read TGTGCCAGCAGCGTCTTCTCTGGGACTAGCGGGGGAGCGAGCACAGATACGCAGTATTTT. Protein: CASSVFSGTSGGASTDTQYF. The complete variable domain, with remaining parts taken from reference TRBV9 and TRBJ2-3, reads DSGVTQTPKHLITATGQRVTLRCSPRSGDLSVYWYQQSLDQGLQFLIQYYNGEERAKGNILERFSAQQFPDLHSELNLSSLELGDSALYFCASSVFSGTSGGASTDTQYFGPGTRLTVL.

This clonotype appeared once. The V gene is TRBV30, the J gene TRBJ1-2; D is uncertain. The CDR3 extends over 11 amino acids. Between the trimmed V and J ends, which lost 2 bases and 6 bases, there was a span of 7 bases. Germline assignment: CDR1 GTSNPN and CDR2 SVGIG (reference sequence). The CDR3 DNA sequence: TGTGCCTGGAGTTTTACAGATGGCTACACCTTC. It yields the protein CAWSFTDGYTF.

This sequence joins TRBV11-3 and TRBJ1-1, with D hard to call. The length of the CDR3 is 14 residues. CDR1 is SGHNT, CDR2 YENEEA, per germline. The ends were cut back, 5 bases at V and 1 base at J, with 11 bases in the middle. As DNA, the CDR3 is TGTGCCAGCAGCGACGCATGGCCGAACACTGAAGCTTTCTTT. Amino acids: CASSDAWPNTEAFF.

This clonotype was observed a single time. V is TRBV5-1 and J is TRBJ1-1, with TRBD1 as a possible D gene (5 bases). The CDR3 is made up of 15 amino acids. Trimming stripped 0 bases from V and 6 bases from J, with 15 bases between. Per germline, CDR1 SGHRS and CDR2 YFSETQ. This CDR3 reads CASSLEGREGAEAFF. In DNA form, the CDR3 reads TGCGCCAGCAGCTTGGAGGGCCGCGAAGGGGCTGAAGCTTTCTTT.

This clonotype was recorded only once. The chain is built from TRBV20-1 and TRBJ2-2; D remains unclear. V lost 2 bases to trimming and J lost 5 bases, with 12 bases between them. The CDR3 is 14 amino acids. CDR1 is DFQATT and CDR2 is SNEGSKA in the germline V gene (reference sequence). Here the CDR3 DNA reads TGCAGTGCTAGAAAAGGGTCGGTTACCGGGGAGCTGTTTTTT. Residues: CSARKGSVTGELFF.

V gene TRBV28 combines with J gene TRBJ2-7; D gene ambiguous. The length of the CDR3 is 11 residues. The germline V gene encodes CDR1 MDHEN and CDR2 SYDVKM. V lost 4 bases, J lost 5 bases, and 6 bases lay in between. CDR3 nucleotide sequence: TGTGCCAGCAGTTCCTGGAACGAGCAGTACTTC. Its protein is CASSSWNEQYF. The variable domain in full, completed from reference TRBV28 and TRBJ2-7, reads DVKVTQSSRYLVKRTGEKVFLECVQDMDHENMFWYRQDPGLGLRLIYFSYDVKMKEKGDIPEGYSVSREKKERFSLILESASTNQTSMYLCASSSWNEQYFGPGTRLTVT.

This clonotype was recorded once. V gene TRBV30 combines with J gene TRBJ2-2; 7 bases are a match to TRBD1. V lost 2 bases and J lost 4; bases outside the gene matches: 4. The CDR3 sequence is 14 residues long. Germline V gives CDR1 GTSNPN, CDR2 SVGIG (reference sequence). The CDR3 sequence is CAWSPGQITGELFF. The CDR3 DNA follows: TGTGCCTGGAGTCCGGGACAGATCACCGGGGAGCTGTTTTTT.

The chain recombines TRBV6-1 with TRBJ2-5, with a weak D call TRBD1 (7 bases). The CDR3 has 13 amino acids. Trimming stripped 7 bases from V and 5 bases from J, with 14 bases between. Germline CDR1 MNHNS, CDR2 SASEGT. DNA of the CDR3: TGTGCCAGCACCCCGACAGGGAGGGAGACCCAGTACTTC. This translates into CASTPTGRETQYF.

In DNA form, the CDR3 reads TGTGCCAGCACCTCGGGCCGCTCGGGGAATGAGCAGTTCTTC. This codes for CASTSGRSGNEQFF. V is TRBV6-6 and J is TRBJ2-1, with D tentatively TRBD2 (5 bases). Trimming took 7 bases from V and 7 from J, leaving 17 bases between them. The CDR3 totals 14 residues. The germline CDR1 and CDR2 sequences are MNHNY and SVGAGI (reference sequence).

CDR3 DNA: TGTGCCAGCAACGTCGGCGGGCGGGGGAACCAAGAGACCCAGTACTTC. Translated: CASNVGGRGNQETQYF. This chain connects TRBV9 to TRBJ2-5; the match to TRBD2 covers 7 bases. Trimming at V came to 6 bases and at J to 0 bases, leaving 11 bases not matched to a gene. CDR1 SGDLS and CDR2 YYNGEE come from the germline V gene. This CDR3 is built from 16 residues.

The chain links TRBV20-1 to TRBJ1-2; D gene unclear. The germline V and J ends were trimmed by 1 base and 5 bases, with 20 bases remaining between them. CDR1 and CDR2 (germline): DFQATT, SNEGSKA (reference sequence). The CDR3 loop spans 16 amino acids. CDR3 in amino acids: CSARGGTGSSRYGYTF. The CDR3 region has the DNA TGCAGTGCTAGAGGGGGAACGGGTAGTTCTAGATATGGCTACACCTTC.

The chain combines TRBV15 with TRBJ2-3; D tentatively reads TRBD1 or TRBD2 (5 bases each). V was cut by 1 base and J by 5 bases, with 10 bases left in between. This CDR3 comprises 14 residues. From germline, CDR1 is LNHNV and CDR2 YYDKDF (reference sequence). Here the CDR3 reads CATSRGGDLDTQYF. CDR3 DNA: TGTGCCACCAGCAGAGGAGGGGATTTAGATACGCAGTATTTT.

The chain employs TRBV5-1 and TRBJ1-5; maybe TRBD1 (5 bases). CDR3 length: 14 residues. The V and J ends lost 2 bases and 9 bases respectively, with 15 bases between them. Looked up from germline, CDR1 is SGHRS and CDR2 is YFSETQ. The CDR3 spells CASSFEVDTRPQHF. The DNA for the CDR3 is TGCGCCAGCAGCTTTGAGGTGGACACAAGGCCCCAGCATTTT.

The rearrangement links TRBV5-1 to TRBJ2-7; maybe TRBD1 (6 bases). This CDR3 is 15 amino acids long. V was shortened by 5 bases and J by 0 bases, with 15 bases between the two germline ends. CDR1 is SGHRS, CDR2 YFSETQ, per germline. Here the CDR3 DNA reads TGCGCCAGCAGACGTCAAACAGGGAACTCCTACGAGCAGTACTTC. This encodes CASRRQTGNSYEQYF.

The chain combines TRBV29-1 with TRBJ1-1; no clear D gene. The CDR3 spans 12 residues. V was cut by 6 bases and J by 3 bases, with 11 bases left in between. Germline CDR1 and CDR2: SQVTM and ANQGSEA. For the CDR3, the DNA is TGCAGCGTAGGAGACGGGGACACTGAAGCTTTCTTT. It specifies CSVGDGDTEAFF.

V gene TRBV6-2 or TRBV6-3 combines with J gene TRBJ1-5; no definite D call. The ends were cut back, 0 bases at V and 7 bases at J, with 10 bases in the middle. The CDR3 length is 14 residues. Per the germline V gene, CDR1 is MNHEY and CDR2 is SVGEGT. The CDR3 protein is CASSYSDADQPQHF. The DNA for the CDR3 is TGTGCCAGCAGTTACTCAGACGCGGACCAGCCCCAGCATTTT.

The rearrangement joins TRBV9 to TRBJ1-4, with 9 bases that match TRBD1. CDR1 and CDR2 (germline): SGDLS, YYNGEE. V was pared by 4 bases and J by 8 bases, with 6 bases of the junction left unmatched. The CDR3 is 14 amino acids. The CDR3 DNA follows: TGTGCCAGCAGCCCCGGGACAGGGCCAGAAAAACTGTTTTTT. It is translated as CASSPGTGPEKLFF.

The V call is TRBV5-4, the J call TRBJ2-3; 9 nucleotides line up with TRBD1. Germline V gene lookup returns CDR1 SGHNT and CDR2 YYREEE (reference sequence). J gave up 3 bases and V 7 bases, and 6 bases lay outside the gene matches. The length of the CDR3 is 14 residues. Here the CDR3 DNA reads TGTGCCAGCGCGCGGACAGGGGAGACAGATACGCAGTATTTT. It specifies CASARTGETDTQYF. Combining the CDR3 with reference TRBV5-4 and TRBJ2-3 gives the whole variable domain ETGVTQSPTHLIKTRGQQVTLRCSSQSGHNTVSWYQQALGQGPQFIFQYYREEENGRGNFPPRFSGLQFPNYSSELNVNALELDDSALYLCASARTGETDTQYFGPGTRLTVL.

CDR3 protein: CASRPTGDNSPLHF. As DNA, the CDR3 is TGTGCCAGCAGGCCAACAGGGGATAATTCACCCCTCCACTTT. The chain employs TRBV12-3 or TRBV12-4 and TRBJ1-6, with 7 bases aligning to TRBD1. This CDR3 has 14 residues. V lost 6 bases and J lost 5; bases outside the gene matches: 4.

This sequence joins TRBV14 and TRBJ1-1; D perhaps matches TRBD1 (5 bases). CDR1 SGHDN and CDR2 FVKESK come from the germline V gene. The ends were cut back, 4 bases at V and 4 bases at J, with 13 bases in the middle. The CDR3 consists of 14 residues. The CDR3 loop is CASSRLGVPTEAFF. The DNA for the CDR3 is TGTGCCAGCAGCCGGTTGGGGGTACCCACTGAAGCTTTCTTT.